This T cell receptor beta chain comes out of a study of blood T cell repertoires in COVID-19. Study-level information: T cells, B-cell-depleted T cells, or PBMCs provided the cDNA or gDNA that served as material.

Original data processing: Amplification from reference gene primers served as the basis for estimated nucleated cell counts. Method: immunoSEQ multiplex PCR; TCRdb's copy keeps in-frame clones and lacks some. The V and J calls and the clone size are those of that table, but D and trimming were determined from the DNA. Found here are about 83,000 clones, approximately 86% of them singletons; the top ten hold roughly 3.1%. The clonotype comes from a woman between 50 and 59 years old with active or convalescent COVID-19. The sample was peripheral blood.

CDR3 sequence: CASSLGQGAKEQYF. The CDR3 nucleotides are TGTGCCAGCAGCTTAGGGCAGGGGGCGAAGGAGCAGTACTTC. The rearrangement joins TRBV5-5 to TRBJ2-7, with 8 positions matching TRBD1. J lost 7 bases, V lost 2 bases, and 8 bases had no gene match. Looked up from germline, CDR1 is SGHKS and CDR2 is YYEKEE (reference sequence). The CDR3 length is 14 residues. Complete variable domain (other parts from reference TRBV5-5 and TRBJ2-7): DAGVTQSPTHLIKTRGQQVTLRCSPISGHKSVSWYQQVLGQGPQFIFQYYEKEERGRGNFPDRFSARQFPNYSSELNVNALLLGDSALYLCASSLGQGAKEQYFGPGTRLTVT.